This T cell receptor beta chain was profiled in a study of cytomegalovirus exposure and HLA in healthy donors. With 60 Vbeta and 13 Jbeta primers, the PCR was carried out. Profiled with immunoSEQ multiplex PCR; TCRdb holds only in-frame clones, not every one. The data show some 200,000 clones, around 77% seen once. The CDR3 is 16 residues long. Germline CDR1 SNHLY, CDR2 FYNNEI. V shed 4 bases and J shed 1 base, with 14 bases lying between them. Sample: PBMCs. The receptor comes from a woman aged 25 to 39 in good health and CMV-seropositive. The chain recombines TRBV2 with TRBJ2-1; D is perhaps TRBD1 (7 bases). The CDR3 spells CASSGRGRESYNEQFF. In DNA, the CDR3 is TGTGCCAGCAGTGGGAGGGGGCGAGAATCCTACAATGAGCAGTTCTTC.